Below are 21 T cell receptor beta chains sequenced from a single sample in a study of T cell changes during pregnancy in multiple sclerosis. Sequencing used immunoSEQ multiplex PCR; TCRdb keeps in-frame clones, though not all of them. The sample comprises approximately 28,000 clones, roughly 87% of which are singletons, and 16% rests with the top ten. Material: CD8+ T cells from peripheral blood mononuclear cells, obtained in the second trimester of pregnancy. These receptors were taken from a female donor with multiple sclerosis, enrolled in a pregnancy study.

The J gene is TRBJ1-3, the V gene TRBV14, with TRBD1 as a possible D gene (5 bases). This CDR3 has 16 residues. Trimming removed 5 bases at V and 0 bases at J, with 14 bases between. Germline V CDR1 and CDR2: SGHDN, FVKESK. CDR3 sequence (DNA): TGTGCCAGCAGCACCCGACAGTCCTACTCTGGAAACACCATATATTTT. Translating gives CASSTRQSYSGNTIYF.

The CDR3 region is CASSISGGVYEQYF. CDR3 DNA: TGTGCCAGTAGTATATCAGGGGGAGTCTACGAGCAGTACTTC. The chain recombines TRBV19 with TRBJ2-7, with 7 bases lining up with TRBD1. V lost 2 bases to trimming and J lost 3 bases; unmatched junction nucleotides: 4. The CDR3 extends over 14 amino acids. Per the germline V gene, CDR1 is LNHDA and CDR2 is SQIVND (reference sequence).

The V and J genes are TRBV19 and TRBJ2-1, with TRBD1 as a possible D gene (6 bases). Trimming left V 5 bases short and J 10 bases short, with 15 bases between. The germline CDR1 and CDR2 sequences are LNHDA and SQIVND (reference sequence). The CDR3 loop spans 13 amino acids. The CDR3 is CASSQGSRGEQFF. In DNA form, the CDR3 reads TGTGCCAGTAGTCAGGGGTCCAGAGGGGAGCAGTTCTTC.

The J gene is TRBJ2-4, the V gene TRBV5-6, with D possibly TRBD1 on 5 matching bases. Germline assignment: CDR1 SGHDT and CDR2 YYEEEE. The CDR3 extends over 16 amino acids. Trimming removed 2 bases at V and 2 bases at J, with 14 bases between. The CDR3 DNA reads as TGTGCCAGCAGCTTCCCCCAGGGCTCCACCAAAAACATTCAGTACTTC. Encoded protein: CASSFPQGSTKNIQYF. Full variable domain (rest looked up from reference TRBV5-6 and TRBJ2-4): DAGVTQSPTHLIKTRGQQVTLRCSPKSGHDTVSWYQQALGQGPQFIFQYYEEEERQRGNFPDRFSGHQFPNYSSELNVNALLLGDSALYLCASSFPQGSTKNIQYFGAGTRLSVL.

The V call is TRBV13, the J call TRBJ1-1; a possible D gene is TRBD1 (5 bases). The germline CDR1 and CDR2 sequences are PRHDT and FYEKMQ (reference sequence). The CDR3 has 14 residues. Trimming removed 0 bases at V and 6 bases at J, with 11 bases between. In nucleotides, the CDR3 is TGTGCCAGCAGCTTAGGTGGGGCAAGCGCTGAAGCTTTCTTT. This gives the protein CASSLGGASAEAFF.

CDR3 sequence reads: CASSIALYQPQHF. The CDR3 DNA sequence: TGTGCCAGTAGTATAGCCCTCTATCAGCCCCAGCATTTT. The rearrangement links TRBV19 to TRBJ1-5; D call uncertain. V shed 1 base and J shed 5 bases, with 6 bases lying between them. CDR3 size: 13 residues. The V gene's germline CDR1 is LNHDA and CDR2 SQIVND (reference sequence).

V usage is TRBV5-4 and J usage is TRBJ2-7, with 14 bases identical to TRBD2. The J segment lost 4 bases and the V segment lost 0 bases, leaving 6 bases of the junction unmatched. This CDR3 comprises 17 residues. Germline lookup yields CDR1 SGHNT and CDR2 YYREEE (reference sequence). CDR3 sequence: CASSLGPGLAGVYEQYF. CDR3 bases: TGTGCCAGCAGCTTGGGGCCGGGACTAGCGGGAGTTTACGAGCAGTACTTC.

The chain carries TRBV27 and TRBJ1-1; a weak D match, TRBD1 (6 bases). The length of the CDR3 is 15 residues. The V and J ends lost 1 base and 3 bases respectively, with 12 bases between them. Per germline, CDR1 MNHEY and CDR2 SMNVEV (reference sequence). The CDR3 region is CASSLYGGAHTEAFF. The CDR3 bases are TGTGCCAGCAGTTTATATGGGGGCGCACACACTGAAGCTTTCTTT.

The CDR3 loop reads CASSDRRQTNEKLFF. CDR3 in DNA: TGTGCCAGTTCTGATCGTCGACAGACTAATGAAAAACTGTTTTTT. This chain links TRBV19 with TRBJ1-4, with D possibly matching TRBD1 (5 bases). CDR1 is LNHDA and CDR2 is SQIVND in the germline V gene (reference sequence). V dropped 8 bases and J dropped 2 bases, with 15 bases sitting between them. This CDR3 contains 15 residues. The entire variable domain, with the rest obtained from reference TRBV19 and TRBJ1-4, is as follows: DGGITQSPKYLFRKEGQNVTLSCEQNLNHDAMYWYRQDPGQGLRLIYYSQIVNDFQKGDIAEGYSVSREKKESFPLTVTSAQKNPTAFYLCASSDRRQTNEKLFFGSGTQLSVL.

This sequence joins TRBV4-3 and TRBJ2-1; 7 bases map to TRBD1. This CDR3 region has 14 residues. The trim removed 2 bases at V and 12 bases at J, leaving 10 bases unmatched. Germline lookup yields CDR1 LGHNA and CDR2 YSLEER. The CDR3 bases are TGCGCCAGCAGCCAATTGGGACAGTCTGTGGGGCAGTTCTTC. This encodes CASSQLGQSVGQFF.

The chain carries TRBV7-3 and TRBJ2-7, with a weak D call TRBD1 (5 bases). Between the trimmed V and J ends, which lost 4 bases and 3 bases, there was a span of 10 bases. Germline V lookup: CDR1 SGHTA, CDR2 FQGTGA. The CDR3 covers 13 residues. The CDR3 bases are TGTGCCAGCAGCTCCCACCAGGGCTACGAGCAGTACTTC. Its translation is CASSSHQGYEQYF.

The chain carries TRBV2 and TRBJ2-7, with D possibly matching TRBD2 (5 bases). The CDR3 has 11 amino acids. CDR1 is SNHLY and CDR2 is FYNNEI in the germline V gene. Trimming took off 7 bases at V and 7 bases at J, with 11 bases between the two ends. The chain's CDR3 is CASNSGWEQYF. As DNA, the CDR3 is TGTGCCAGCAACAGCGGCTGGGAGCAGTACTTC.

For the CDR3, the DNA is TGTGCCAGCAGCGCCTCAGAAGATTACAATGAGCAGTTCTTC. It encodes CASSASEDYNEQFF. The V gene is TRBV6-1, the J gene TRBJ2-1; D is unclear. V was pared by 6 bases and J by 4 bases, with 13 bases between. The CDR3 runs to 14 residues. Germline CDR1 MNHNS, CDR2 SASEGT.

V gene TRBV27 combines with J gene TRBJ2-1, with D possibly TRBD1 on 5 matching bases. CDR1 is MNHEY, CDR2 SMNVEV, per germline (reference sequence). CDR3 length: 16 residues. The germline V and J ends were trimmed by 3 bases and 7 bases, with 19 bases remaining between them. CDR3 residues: CASSLYPSGRTNEQFF. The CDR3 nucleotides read TGTGCCAGCAGTTTGTACCCTAGTGGTAGGACAAATGAGCAGTTCTTC.

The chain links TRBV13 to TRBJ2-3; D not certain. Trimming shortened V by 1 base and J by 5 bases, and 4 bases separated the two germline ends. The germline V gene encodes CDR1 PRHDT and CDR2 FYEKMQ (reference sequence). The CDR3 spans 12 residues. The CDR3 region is CASSLAVDTQYF. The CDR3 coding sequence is TGTGCCAGCAGCTTAGCGGTAGATACGCAGTATTTT. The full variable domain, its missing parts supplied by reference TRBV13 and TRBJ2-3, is AAGVIQSPRHLIKEKRETATLKCYPIPRHDTVYWYQQGPGQDPQFLISFYEKMQSDKGSIPDRFSAQQFSDYHSELNMSSLELGDSALYFCASSLAVDTQYFGPGTRLTVL.

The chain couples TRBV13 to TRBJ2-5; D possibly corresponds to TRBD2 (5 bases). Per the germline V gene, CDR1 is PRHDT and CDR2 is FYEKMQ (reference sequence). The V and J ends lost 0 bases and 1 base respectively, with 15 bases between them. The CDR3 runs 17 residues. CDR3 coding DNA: TGTGCCAGCAGCTTAGGCCTTATCCGGGGAACCCAAGAGACCCAGTACTTC. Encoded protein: CASSLGLIRGTQETQYF.

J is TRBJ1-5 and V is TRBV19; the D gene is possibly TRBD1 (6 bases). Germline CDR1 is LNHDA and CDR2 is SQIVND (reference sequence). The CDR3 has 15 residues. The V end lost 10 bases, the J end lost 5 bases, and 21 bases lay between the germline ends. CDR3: CATTTGHPPDQPQHF. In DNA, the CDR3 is TGTGCCACTACTACGGGACACCCTCCTGATCAGCCCCAGCATTTT.

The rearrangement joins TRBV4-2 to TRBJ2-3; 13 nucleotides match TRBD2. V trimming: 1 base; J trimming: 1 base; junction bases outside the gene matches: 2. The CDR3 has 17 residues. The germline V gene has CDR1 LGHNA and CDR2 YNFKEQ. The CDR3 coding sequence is TGTGCCAGCAGCCAAGTTACTAGCGGGGGGGGCACAGATACGCAGTATTTT. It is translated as CASSQVTSGGGTDTQYF.

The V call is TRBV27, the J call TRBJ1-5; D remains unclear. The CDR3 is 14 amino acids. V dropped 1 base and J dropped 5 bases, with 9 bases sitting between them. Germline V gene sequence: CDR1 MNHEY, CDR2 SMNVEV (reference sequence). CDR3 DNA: TGTGCCAGCAGTTTATTCGGAGAACATCAGCCCCAGCATTTT. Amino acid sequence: CASSLFGEHQPQHF.

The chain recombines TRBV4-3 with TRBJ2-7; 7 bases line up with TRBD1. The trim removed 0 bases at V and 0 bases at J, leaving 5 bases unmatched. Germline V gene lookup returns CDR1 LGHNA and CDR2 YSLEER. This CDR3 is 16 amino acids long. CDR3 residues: CASSQDLAGGSYEQYF. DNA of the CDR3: TGCGCCAGCAGCCAAGATCTAGCAGGGGGCTCCTACGAGCAGTACTTC.

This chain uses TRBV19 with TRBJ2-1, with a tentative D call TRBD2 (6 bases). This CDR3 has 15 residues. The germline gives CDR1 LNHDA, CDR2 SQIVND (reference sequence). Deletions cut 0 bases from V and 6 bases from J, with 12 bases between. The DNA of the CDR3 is TGTGCCAGTAGTATAGATGACGGGAGCCTCAATGAGCAGTTCTTC. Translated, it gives CASSIDDGSLNEQFF.